The source of this TCR beta chain is a study of T cell repertoires in cytomegalovirus infection. Study-wide points: HLA-C-restricted CMV clonotypes gave the most frequent clonotype in two of eight donors.

The CDR3 totals 13 residues. CDR1 and CDR2 (germline): MNHNY, SVGAGI (reference sequence). The V end lost 2 bases, the J end lost 7 bases, and 9 bases lay between the germline ends. Each CDR3 protein is one row after TCRdb ran MiXCR on the reads. This table holds 700,000 to 900,000 distinct CDR3 sequences, 25% to 35% found once. About this clonotype: Its antigen is still unknown.

The material sequenced was cultured CD8+ T cells from PBMCs, taken from culture after CMV antigen stimulation. The receptor was isolated from a human donor in good health (CMV status not recorded). Some clones in this sample may be carry-over from other donors' samples. This chain connects TRBV6-6 to TRBJ1-5; D possibly corresponds to TRBD1 (5 bases). The CDR3 DNA reads TGTGCCAGCAGTTACCCAGGGTGGCAGCCCCAGCATTTT. It encodes CASSYPGWQPQHF.